Listed here are 7 T cell receptor beta chains from one sample, sequenced in a study of blood T cell repertoires in COVID-19. Assay: immunoSEQ multiplex PCR; the TCRdb copy retains only in-frame clones and omits some. The top ten clones hold over 25% of a sample with roughly 54,000 clones, more than 75% of them seen once. The sequenced material came from peripheral blood. These receptors were obtained from a human donor in a cohort sampled during active COVID-19.

This chain uses TRBV6-5 with TRBJ2-1; tentatively, D is TRBD1 (6 bases). The CDR3 totals 12 residues. V was clipped by 5 bases and J by 9 bases, with 11 bases between them. Germline V CDR1 and CDR2: MNHEY, SVGAGI. CDR3 sequence (DNA): TGTGCCAGCAGTCTCCTAGGGGGTGAGCAGTTCTTC. This codes for CASSLLGGEQFF.

V and J are TRBV5-1 and TRBJ2-5; 7 bases align to TRBD2. Germline loops: CDR1 SGHRS, CDR2 YFSETQ. The CDR3 runs 14 residues. Losses at the gene ends were 2 bases for V and 2 bases for J; bases not matched to a gene: 3. The CDR3 here is CASSFLAAQETQYF. Written as DNA, the CDR3 is TGCGCCAGCAGCTTCCTAGCGGCACAAGAGACCCAGTACTTC.

This chain links TRBV5-1 with TRBJ1-4; D unresolved. The CDR3 runs to 14 residues. The V gene's germline CDR1 is SGHRS and CDR2 YFSETQ. With 6 bases removed from V and 8 bases from J, the gap between germline ends came to 17 bases. In DNA form, the CDR3 reads TGCGCCAGCAAAGCAGCGGGAACGAACGAAAAACTGTTTTTT. As protein: CASKAAGTNEKLFF.

The chain is built from TRBV19 and TRBJ2-2; no reliable D call. This CDR3 comprises 15 residues. Trimming left V 3 bases short and J 4 bases short, with 12 bases between. Germline CDR1 LNHDA, CDR2 SQIVND (reference sequence). CDR3 bases: TGTGCCAGTAGTATTCGAATAGAGGCCACCGGGGAGCTGTTTTTT. Translating gives CASSIRIEATGELFF.

The rearrangement uses TRBV18 and TRBJ2-7, with 7 positions matching TRBD2. CDR1 is KGHSH, CDR2 LQKENI, per germline. The trim removed 3 bases at V and 2 bases at J, leaving 7 bases unmatched. The CDR3 length is 15 residues. CDR3 loop: CASSPGGGPTYEQYF. CDR3 DNA: TGTGCCAGCTCACCCGGCGGGGGTCCGACCTACGAGCAGTACTTC.

The gene calls are TRBV19 and TRBJ2-7; TRBD1 matches at 9 bases. The V gene end was trimmed by 3 bases and the J gene end by 4 bases; junction bases not matched to a gene: 7. This CDR3 is 15 amino acids long. Germline V gives CDR1 LNHDA, CDR2 SQIVND (reference sequence). This CDR3 is CASSISGTGQYEQYF. The CDR3 nucleotides are TGTGCCAGTAGTATCTCTGGGACAGGGCAATACGAGCAGTACTTC.

The V and J genes are TRBV2 and TRBJ1-2; no definite D call. The CDR3 contains 12 residues. V was clipped by 6 bases and J by 3 bases, with 8 bases between them. CDR1 is SNHLY, CDR2 FYNNEI, per germline. CDR3 sequence: CASRNRDYGYTF. CDR3 in DNA: TGTGCCAGCAGGAACCGGGACTATGGCTACACCTTC.